Each of the 32 T cell receptor beta chains below was sequenced from the same sample in a study of CD8 T cells in Susac syndrome. After extraction with the RNeasy kit, 0.5 to 1 ug of the RNA was reverse transcribed using random hexamers. TCRdb reanalysed the immunoSEQ multiplex PCR reads using MiXCR and keeps one entry per CDR3 protein. Here the sample spans 130,000 to 150,000 distinct CDR3 sequences, approximately 95% being singletons. Sequenced input: CD8+ T cells from PBMCs. These receptors were taken from a human donor in good health.

This clonotype was observed a single time. J is TRBJ2-1 and V is TRBV27; possibly TRBD2 for D (6 bases). Germline loops: CDR1 MNHEY, CDR2 SMNVEV (reference sequence). V dropped 3 bases and J dropped 6 bases, with 9 bases sitting between them. The CDR3 runs to 13 residues. The CDR3 loop is CASSFSGVNEQFF. CDR3 DNA sequence: TGTGCCAGCAGTTTCTCGGGAGTCAATGAGCAGTTCTTC.

The table lists this clonotype with a few counts. This chain joins TRBV7-8 and TRBJ2-7, with D unresolved. Trimming removed 2 bases from V and 7 bases from J, with 6 bases in between. The germline CDR1 and CDR2 sequences are SGHVS and FQNEAQ. The length of the CDR3 is 11 residues. The CDR3 loop is CASSLSQEQYF. The CDR3 DNA reads as TGTGCCAGCAGCTTATCTCAGGAGCAGTACTTC.

The chain employs TRBV13 and TRBJ1-1, with no clear D. CDR3 length equals 14 residues. V lost 1 base to trimming and J lost 0 bases, with 6 bases between them. Germline loops: CDR1 PRHDT, CDR2 FYEKMQ (reference sequence). CDR3 coding DNA: TGTGCCAGCAGCTTAGTTCGTTTGAACACTGAAGCTTTCTTT. This codes for CASSLVRLNTEAFF. Full variable domain (outside the CDR3, taken from reference TRBV13 and TRBJ1-1): AAGVIQSPRHLIKEKRETATLKCYPIPRHDTVYWYQQGPGQDPQFLISFYEKMQSDKGSIPDRFSAQQFSDYHSELNMSSLELGDSALYFCASSLVRLNTEAFFGQGTRLTVV.

In this sample, this clonotype turned up once. The chain combines TRBV7-9 with TRBJ2-7, with 8 bases matching TRBD1. Germline-derived CDR1 and CDR2 are SEHNR and FQNEAQ (reference sequence). CDR3 length: 14 amino acids. J lost 3 bases, V lost 4 bases, and 5 bases had no gene match. The CDR3, as DNA: TGTGCCAGCAGCTCCCGGGACAGGCTCTACGAGCAGTACTTC. This encodes CASSSRDRLYEQYF.

The chain links TRBV27 to TRBJ2-1; unclear D gene. Germline V gives CDR1 MNHEY, CDR2 SMNVEV (reference sequence). This CDR3 region has 15 residues. V was shortened by 3 bases and J by 4 bases, with 13 bases between the two germline ends. The CDR3 DNA reads TGTGCCAGCAGTTTCTCTCCTCTTGATTACAATGAGCAGTTCTTC. Translation: CASSFSPLDYNEQFF.

The chain combines TRBV20-1 with TRBJ2-3; 10 bases fit TRBD2. The CDR3 is 17 residues long. The V gene's germline CDR1 is DFQATT and CDR2 SNEGSKA (reference sequence). V gave up 2 bases and J gave up 0 bases; unmatched junction bases: 8. CDR3 coding DNA: TGCAGTGCTAGACTGTCTAGCGGGAGTCTAAGCACAGATACGCAGTATTTT. Protein: CSARLSSGSLSTDTQYF.

The rearrangement joins TRBV20-1 to TRBJ2-1; 10 nucleotides align to TRBD2. Germline assignment: CDR1 DFQATT and CDR2 SNEGSKA (reference sequence). The ends lost 7 bases at V and 8 bases at J; junction bases unmatched: 8. CDR3 length: 13 residues. CDR3 residues: CSVLAGVGDEQFF. Written as DNA, the CDR3 is TGCAGTGTTCTAGCGGGAGTGGGGGATGAGCAGTTCTTC.

As to this clonotype: Relative to the germline gene, one junction end is altered; a read error may explain this. CDR3 region: CASSFVKFETQYF. The CDR3 bases are TGTGCTAGCAGCTTCGTAAAGTTTGAGACCCAGTACTTC. The chain joins TRBV7-7 to TRBJ2-5; D gene unclear. The CDR3 is made up of 13 amino acids. Looked up from germline, CDR1 is SSHAT and CDR2 is FNYEAQ (reference sequence).

This clonotype has just one count. The rearrangement uses TRBV6-2 or TRBV6-3 and TRBJ2-1; TRBD2 matches at 14 bases. The germline V gene has CDR1 MNHEY and CDR2 SVGEGT. This CDR3 region has 17 residues. Trimming cost V 2 bases and J 3 bases; bases outside gene matches: 3. The CDR3 nucleotides are TGTGCCAGCAGTTACCTGGGACTAGCGGGAGTCTACAATGAGCAGTTCTTC. Translated, it gives CASSYLGLAGVYNEQFF.

V gene TRBV5-1 combines with J gene TRBJ2-1; D not certain. Trimming took off 7 bases at V and 4 bases at J, with 6 bases between the two ends. Germline CDR1 and CDR2: SGHRS and YFSETQ. CDR3 length: 11 amino acids. The CDR3 reads CASCDYNEQFF. The DNA of the CDR3 is TGCGCCAGCTGCGATTACAATGAGCAGTTCTTC.

The CDR3 DNA is TGCGCCAGCAGCCAAGGGGACCTCAGGAGCCGGCCGTCAGGGGAGCTGTTTTTT. It translates to CASSQGDLRSRPSGELFF. V gene TRBV4-3 combines with J gene TRBJ2-2; D might be TRBD1 or TRBD2, each matching 5 bases. The CDR3 has 18 residues. Germline V gene lookup returns CDR1 LGHNA and CDR2 YSLEER. The germline V and J ends were trimmed by 1 base and 8 bases, with 23 bases remaining between them.

J is TRBJ1-1 and V is TRBV7-6; TRBD1 matches 10 bases. Germline V lookup: CDR1 SGHVS, CDR2 FNYEAQ. The CDR3 sequence is 15 residues long. The J segment lost 7 bases and the V segment lost 0 bases, leaving 5 bases of the junction unmatched. CDR3: CASSLARRDRGEAFF. The DNA of the CDR3 is TGTGCCAGCAGCTTAGCTCGTCGGGACAGGGGTGAAGCTTTCTTT. Variable domain in full (rest from reference TRBV7-6 and TRBJ1-1): GAGVSQSPRYKVTKRGQDVALRCDPISGHVSLYWYRQALGQGPEFLTYFNYEAQQDKSGLPNDRFSAERPEGSISTLTIQRTEQRDSAMYRCASSLARRDRGEAFFGQGTRLTVV.

This clonotype occurred once. This rearrangement joins TRBV28 to TRBJ2-1, with a tentative D call TRBD1 (6 bases). The CDR3 is made up of 16 amino acids. V dropped 5 bases and J dropped 8 bases, with 22 bases sitting between them. Germline V gene data show CDR1 as MDHEN and CDR2 as SYDVKM. The CDR3 spells CASSQPRTESWHEQFF. The CDR3 nucleotides read TGTGCCAGCAGTCAGCCCAGGACAGAGAGTTGGCATGAGCAGTTCTTC.

The chain has TRBV7-9 and TRBJ2-1; tentatively, D is TRBD1 or TRBD2 (5 bases each). Per germline, CDR1 SEHNR and CDR2 FQNEAQ (reference sequence). CDR3 length: 14 amino acids. Trimming left V 3 bases short and J 8 bases short, with 14 bases between. In DNA, the CDR3 is TGTGCCAGCAGCTTCAAGGGGCCGGGGTATGAGCAGTTCTTC. It is translated as CASSFKGPGYEQFF.

The chain combines TRBV20-1 with TRBJ2-1; TRBD2 aligns across 12 bases. Germline CDR1 and CDR2: DFQATT and SNEGSKA (reference sequence). The CDR3 has 13 residues. Written as DNA, the CDR3 is TGCAGCCCGGCTAGCGGGAGGGGCAATGAGCAGTTCTTC. This codes for CSPASGRGNEQFF.

The chain uses TRBV12-3 or TRBV12-4 and TRBJ1-5, with 9 bases matching TRBD1. The CDR3 totals 14 residues. V dropped 5 bases and J dropped 7; count of bases not matched to a gene: 6. Here the CDR3 DNA reads TGTGCCAGCAGTCGGACAGGGGAGGGACAGCCCCAGCATTTT. This gives the protein CASSRTGEGQPQHF.

V usage is TRBV2 and J usage is TRBJ2-7, with TRBD1 matching 10 bases. The V gene end was trimmed by 11 bases and the J gene end by 0 bases; junction bases not matched to a gene: 4. The V gene's germline CDR1 is SNHLY and CDR2 FYNNEI. The CDR3 is 13 amino acids. The CDR3 protein is CARGTGVSYEQYF. The CDR3 nucleotides read TGTGCCCGGGGGACAGGGGTCTCCTACGAGCAGTACTTC.

The V call is TRBV20-1, the J call TRBJ2-1; D ambiguous. The CDR3 consists of 15 residues. V dropped 3 bases and J dropped 0 bases, with 12 bases sitting between them. Germline loops: CDR1 DFQATT, CDR2 SNEGSKA (reference sequence). The CDR3 DNA reads TGCAGTGCTAGTTCCGTCAGAAGCTCCTACAATGAGCAGTTCTTC. It specifies CSASSVRSSYNEQFF.

The CDR3 loop reads CASSPSVGVGETQYF. CDR3 coding DNA: TGTGCCAGCAGCCCCTCGGTGGGTGTTGGGGAGACCCAGTACTTC. This rearrangement joins TRBV9 to TRBJ2-5; D not certain. V lost 4 bases, J lost 5 bases, and 18 bases lay in between. Looked up from germline, CDR1 is SGDLS and CDR2 is YYNGEE. CDR3 length: 15 residues.

The CDR3 here is CASSPGTSGSRADTQYF. In DNA, the CDR3 is TGTGCCAGCAGCCCTGGGACTAGCGGGAGTCGAGCGGATACGCAGTATTTT. The chain carries TRBV5-6 and TRBJ2-3, with 14 bases matching TRBD2. The V gene's germline CDR1 is SGHDT and CDR2 YYEEEE. V was clipped by 4 bases and J by 6 bases; unmatched bases: 10. The CDR3 covers 17 residues.

The chain is built from TRBV19 and TRBJ2-5, with D hard to call. The ends were cut back, 3 bases at V and 2 bases at J, with 4 bases in the middle. The CDR3 consists of 12 residues. Looked up from germline, CDR1 is LNHDA and CDR2 is SQIVND (reference sequence). CDR3: CASSIDQETQYF. The CDR3 DNA is TGTGCCAGTAGTATCGATCAAGAGACCCAGTACTTC. Drawing the rest from reference TRBV19 and TRBJ2-5, the complete variable domain is DGGITQSPKYLFRKEGQNVTLSCEQNLNHDAMYWYRQDPGQGLRLIYYSQIVNDFQKGDIAEGYSVSREKKESFPLTVTSAQKNPTAFYLCASSIDQETQYFGPGTRLLVL.

The chain combines TRBV12-3 or TRBV12-4 with TRBJ2-3; weak D call: TRBD2 (6 bases). CDR3 length equals 13 residues. Between the trimmed V and J ends, which lost 7 bases and 2 bases, there was a span of 10 bases. CDR3 in amino acids: CASNPGLTDTQYF. In DNA, the CDR3 is TGTGCCAGCAACCCGGGACTCACAGATACGCAGTATTTT.

V gene TRBV30 combines with J gene TRBJ1-5; possible D gene TRBD1, 6 bases. This CDR3 is built from 15 residues. Germline V gene lookup returns CDR1 GTSNPN and CDR2 SVGIG (reference sequence). The V end lost 0 bases, the J end lost 7 bases, and 16 bases lay between the germline ends. CDR3 residues: CAWSVRRQGTQPQHF. CDR3 DNA: TGTGCCTGGAGTGTACGGAGGCAAGGGACACAGCCCCAGCATTTT.

The rearrangement uses TRBV28 and TRBJ2-3; D is undetermined. Between the trimmed V and J ends, which lost 6 bases and 0 bases, there was a span of 13 bases. The length of the CDR3 is 15 residues. Looked up from germline, CDR1 is MDHEN and CDR2 is SYDVKM. CDR3 sequence (DNA): TGTGCCAGCAGCCTCACGGATTCTAGCACAGATACGCAGTATTTT. The encoded protein is CASSLTDSSTDTQYF.

This chain joins TRBV28 and TRBJ1-3; no firm D call. The V gene's germline CDR1 is MDHEN and CDR2 SYDVKM. This CDR3 comprises 14 residues. The ends were cut back, 3 bases at V and 4 bases at J, with 10 bases in the middle. For the CDR3, the DNA is TGTGCCAGCAGTTTCATGGTCGTAGGAAACACCATATATTTT. It translates to CASSFMVVGNTIYF.

The DNA of the CDR3 is TGTGCCAGCAGCCAAGTTTTGGGGGACTTTTACAATGAGCAGTTCTTC. It is translated as CASSQVLGDFYNEQFF. The chain combines TRBV4-2 with TRBJ2-1; D possibly corresponds to TRBD2 (6 bases). V lost 1 base and J 4 bases, leaving 14 bases between the germline ends. This CDR3 has 16 residues. CDR1 is LGHNA and CDR2 is YNFKEQ in the germline V gene.

CDR3: CATEGLNTEAFF. CDR3 nucleotide sequence: TGTGCCACCGAGGGGCTGAACACTGAAGCTTTCTTT. V is TRBV27 and J is TRBJ1-1, with D tentatively TRBD1 (5 bases). The CDR3 is made up of 12 amino acids. CDR1 and CDR2 from the germline V gene are MNHEY and SMNVEV (reference sequence). Trimming left V 10 bases short and J 0 bases short, with 9 bases between.

This rearrangement joins TRBV20-1 to TRBJ2-1; 9 nucleotides line up with TRBD2. CDR1 is DFQATT, CDR2 SNEGSKA, per germline (reference sequence). The V gene end was trimmed by 3 bases and the J gene end by 6 bases; junction bases not matched to a gene: 9. The CDR3 loop spans 15 amino acids. CDR3 sequence: CSARSGRRTPNEQFF. DNA for the CDR3: TGCAGTGCTAGGAGCGGGAGGAGGACTCCCAATGAGCAGTTCTTC.

The CDR3 sequence: CASSPGVGPTDTQYF. CDR3 nucleotides: TGTGCCAGCAGTCCCGGTGTCGGTCCCACAGATACGCAGTATTTT. The V gene is TRBV7-8, the J gene TRBJ2-3; D gene uncertain. CDR1 and CDR2 (germline): SGHVS, FQNEAQ. V lost 6 bases and J 2 bases, leaving 15 bases between the germline ends. This CDR3 has 15 amino acids. Together with reference TRBV7-8 and TRBJ2-3, the CDR3 gives the full variable domain: GAGVSQSPRYKVAKRGQDVALRCDPISGHVSLFWYQQALGQGPEFLTYFQNEAQLDKSGLPSDRFFAERPEGSVSTLKIQRTQQEDSAVYLCASSPGVGPTDTQYFGPGTRLTVL.

This chain uses TRBV4-3 with TRBJ1-1; unclear D gene. With 1 base removed from V and 6 bases from J, the gap between germline ends came to 6 bases. This CDR3 is 12 amino acids long. The V gene's germline CDR1 is LGHNA and CDR2 YSLEER. The chain's CDR3 is CASSQGRAEAFF. The CDR3, as DNA: TGCGCCAGCAGCCAAGGGCGGGCTGAAGCTTTCTTT.

This chain links TRBV15 with TRBJ2-7; a possible D gene is TRBD2 (5 bases). This CDR3 has 13 residues. V lost 4 bases and J 5 bases, leaving 12 bases between the germline ends. Germline CDR1 reads LNHNV; CDR2 reads YYDKDF (reference sequence). The CDR3 DNA reads as TGTGCCACCAGCACCAGACCCGGGGACGAGCAGTACTTC. This translates into CATSTRPGDEQYF.

J is TRBJ2-7 and V is TRBV29-1; the D gene is possibly TRBD2 (6 bases). The germline CDR1 and CDR2 sequences are SQVTM and ANQGSEA. The CDR3 is 14 amino acids. With 2 bases removed from V and 2 bases from J, the gap between germline ends came to 13 bases. CDR3 in amino acids: CSVELRRGTYEQYF. Written as DNA, the CDR3 is TGCAGCGTTGAATTACGTCGGGGGACCTACGAGCAGTACTTC.